These 3 T cell receptor beta chains came from one sample sequenced in a study of naive and memory T cell subsets. Treatment defined: skin biopsy from PPD injection site in Mantoux-positive individual. The library had UMIs added by 3' ligation of an oligonucleotide to TCR cDNA. Ligated cDNA underwent four rounds of PCR with nested alpha and beta constant region primers and SP2. From the UMI-ligation and nested PCR reads, TCRdb called clonotypes with MiXCR, one entry per CDR3 protein. The sample yields under 35,000 distinct CDR3 sequences, 5.5% to 7.5% seen once. Sequenced material: skin, taken from a tuberculin skin test site. The receptors were gathered from an adult in good health.

This clonotype appeared many times. The CDR3 sequence is CASTLGGSEQFF. The DNA of the CDR3 is TGTGCCAGCACCCTCGGCGGGTCTGAGCAGTTCTTC. This sequence joins TRBV7-9 and TRBJ2-1; D is perhaps TRBD2 (5 bases). Germline lookup yields CDR1 SEHNR and CDR2 FQNEAQ (reference sequence). V was cut by 7 bases and J by 9 bases, with 13 bases left in between. The CDR3 covers 12 residues.

This clonotype came up many times. V is TRBV29-1 and J is TRBJ2-1; 8 bases are shared with TRBD2. CDR3 length: 16 amino acids. The trim removed 6 bases at V and 5 bases at J, leaving 15 bases unmatched. Germline CDR1 is SQVTM and CDR2 is ANQGSEA. CDR3 amino acids: CSVVSGGAILDNEQFF. CDR3 DNA sequence: TGCAGCGTCGTTTCGGGGGGGGCTATATTGGACAATGAGCAGTTCTTC.

This clonotype occurred many times. The chain employs TRBV9 and TRBJ2-2; tentatively, D is TRBD1 (6 bases). Germline V CDR1 and CDR2: SGDLS, YYNGEE. This CDR3 is 13 amino acids long. The V end lost 0 bases, the J end lost 6 bases, and 6 bases lay between the germline ends. CDR3 DNA sequence: TGTGCCAGCAGCGTAGAGGGGGCCGGGGAGCTGTTTTTT. As protein: CASSVEGAGELFF.